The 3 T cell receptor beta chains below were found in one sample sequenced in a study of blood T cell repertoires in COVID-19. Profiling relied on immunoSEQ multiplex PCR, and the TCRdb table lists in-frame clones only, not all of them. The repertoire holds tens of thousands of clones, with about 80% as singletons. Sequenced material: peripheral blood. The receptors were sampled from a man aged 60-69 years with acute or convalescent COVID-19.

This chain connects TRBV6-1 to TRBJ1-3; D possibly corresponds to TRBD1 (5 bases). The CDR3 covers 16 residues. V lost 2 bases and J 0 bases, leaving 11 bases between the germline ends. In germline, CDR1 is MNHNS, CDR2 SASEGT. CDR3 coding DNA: TGTGCCAGCAGTGAATGGTTAAGGGGCTCTGGAAACACCATATATTTT. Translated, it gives CASSEWLRGSGNTIYF.

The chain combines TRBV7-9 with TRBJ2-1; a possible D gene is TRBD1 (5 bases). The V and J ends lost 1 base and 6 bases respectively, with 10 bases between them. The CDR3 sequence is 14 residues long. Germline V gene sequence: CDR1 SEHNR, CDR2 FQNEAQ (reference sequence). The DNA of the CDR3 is TGTGCCAGCAGCTTAGGTTCGACAGCCAATGAGCAGTTCTTC. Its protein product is CASSLGSTANEQFF.

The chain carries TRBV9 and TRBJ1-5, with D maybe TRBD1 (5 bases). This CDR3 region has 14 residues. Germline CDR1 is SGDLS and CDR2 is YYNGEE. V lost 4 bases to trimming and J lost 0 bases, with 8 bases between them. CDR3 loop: CASSPGVSNQPQHF. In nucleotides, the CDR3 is TGTGCCAGCAGCCCGGGGGTTAGCAATCAGCCCCAGCATTTT.